A single sample is the source of the 18 T cell receptor beta chains below, sequenced in a study of shared clonotypes between healthy human individuals. The assay was immunoSEQ multiplex PCR, and TCRdb's table has in-frame clones only and misses some. Of hundreds of thousands of clones detected, around 73% appear once; the ten largest clones hold around 1.8%. Sequencing was performed on memory CD4+ T cells sorted from blood. Regarding subset: CD45RA-negative fraction. All receptors come from a woman in her 30s in good health.

V usage is TRBV5-1 and J usage is TRBJ2-3; D unclear. This CDR3 comprises 13 residues. V dropped 1 base and J dropped 2 bases, with 5 bases sitting between them. The V gene's germline CDR1 is SGHRS and CDR2 YFSETQ. This chain's CDR3 is CASSLTNTDTQYF. CDR3 nucleotide sequence: TGCGCCAGCAGCTTGACTAACACAGATACGCAGTATTTT.

The rearrangement joins TRBV5-1 to TRBJ2-2; tentative D call: TRBD1 (6 bases). The germline V and J ends were trimmed by 4 bases and 1 base, with 11 bases remaining between them. The V gene's germline CDR1 is SGHRS and CDR2 YFSETQ. The CDR3 is 15 amino acids. The CDR3 nucleotides read TGCGCCAGCAGCCCGGGACACAAGAACACCGGGGAGCTGTTTTTT. This codes for CASSPGHKNTGELFF.

The chain employs TRBV5-4 and TRBJ1-1; possible D gene TRBD1, 6 bases. In germline, CDR1 is SGHNT, CDR2 YYREEE (reference sequence). The CDR3 extends over 15 amino acids. V lost 4 bases to trimming and J lost 1 base, with 14 bases between them. The CDR3 nucleotides are TGTGCCAGCAGCCCTCCCCCAGGGGCGAACACTGAAGCTTTCTTT. Translating it yields CASSPPPGANTEAFF.

This clone was recorded a few times. The V and J genes are TRBV7-2 and TRBJ2-1; tentative D call: TRBD2 (5 bases). This CDR3 contains 14 residues. V shed 6 bases and J shed 8 bases, with 17 bases lying between them. Germline V CDR1 and CDR2: SGHTA, FQGNSA. The CDR3 DNA sequence: TGTGCCAGCAGACCCCCCGGGGTGGAACATGAGCAGTTCTTC. As protein: CASRPPGVEHEQFF.

The chain couples TRBV29-1 to TRBJ2-7; the match to TRBD2 covers 7 bases. Germline CDR1 and CDR2: SQVTM and ANQGSEA. The V and J ends lost 7 bases and 3 bases, in that order; junction bases with no gene match: 12. The CDR3 runs 14 residues. CDR3 sequence (DNA): TGCAGCGCCCAGCGGGGACCCGCCGACTACGAGCAGTACTTC. Its protein product is CSAQRGPADYEQYF.

This clone appeared once. Written as DNA, the CDR3 is TGTGCCGAATCCCCAGGGAACAATGAGCAGTTCTTC. It specifies CAESPGNNEQFF. The gene calls are TRBV6-1 and TRBJ2-1; weak D call: TRBD1 (5 bases). The germline V gene has CDR1 MNHNS and CDR2 SASEGT. Between the trimmed V and J ends, which lost 11 bases and 5 bases, there was a span of 13 bases. This CDR3 is 12 amino acids long.

The rearrangement joins TRBV7-8 to TRBJ1-1; no reliable D call. V lost 2 bases, J lost 1 base, and 5 bases lay in between. The germline V gene encodes CDR1 SGHVS and CDR2 FQNEAQ. The CDR3 runs 13 residues. The CDR3 bases are TGTGCCAGCAGCTTAAGCCAGAACACTGAAGCTTTCTTT. Translated: CASSLSQNTEAFF.

This chain joins TRBV19 and TRBJ1-5; D is ambiguous. The CDR3 is 13 residues long. Trimming removed 10 bases at V and 0 bases at J, with 10 bases between. The V gene's germline CDR1 is LNHDA and CDR2 SQIVND (reference sequence). CDR3 bases: TGTGCCACCAGGAACCGTAGCAATCAGCCCCAGCATTTT. Translating gives CATRNRSNQPQHF.

J is TRBJ2-3 and V is TRBV6-5, with TRBD2 matching 11 bases. The germline V gene encodes CDR1 MNHEY and CDR2 SVGAGI. With 4 bases clipped from V and 4 bases from J, the junction kept 7 bases outside the gene matches. The CDR3 spans 16 residues. In DNA, the CDR3 is TGTGCCAGCAGTTCGATGGGACTAGCGGTCTCAGATACGCAGTATTTT. Amino acid sequence: CASSSMGLAVSDTQYF.

The chain uses TRBV28 and TRBJ1-1; possibly TRBD1 for D (5 bases). Per germline, CDR1 MDHEN and CDR2 SYDVKM. This CDR3 has 13 residues. V dropped 7 bases and J dropped 2 bases, with 11 bases sitting between them. The CDR3 sequence is CASTGTYNTEAFF. In DNA, the CDR3 is TGTGCCAGCACCGGGACTTATAACACTGAAGCTTTCTTT.

The CDR3 region has the DNA TGTGCCACCAGCAGAGTTGGATTCGGTGAAGCTTTCTTT. Residues: CATSRVGFGEAFF. The J gene is TRBJ1-1, the V gene TRBV15; no firm D call. This CDR3 contains 13 residues. Germline V gene sequence: CDR1 LNHNV, CDR2 YYDKDF (reference sequence). V was trimmed by 1 base and J by 7 bases, leaving 10 bases between them. The whole variable domain, filled in from reference TRBV15 and TRBJ1-1, reads DAMVIQNPRYQVTQFGKPVTLSCSQTLNHNVMYWYQQKSSQAPKLLFHYYDKDFNNEADTPDNFQSRRPNTSFCFLDIRSPGLGDTAMYLCATSRVGFGEAFFGQGTRLTVV.

In this sample, this clone turned up a few times. The rearrangement uses TRBV7-3 and TRBJ2-3; D gene ambiguous. The CDR3 covers 12 residues. The germline gives CDR1 SGHTA, CDR2 FQGTGA. V was pared by 1 base and J by 4 bases, with 3 bases between. CDR3 region: CASSLNADTQYF. The CDR3 nucleotides read TGTGCCAGCAGCTTAAATGCAGATACGCAGTATTTT.

This clone was counted a few times. This chain links TRBV2 with TRBJ2-1; possibly TRBD1 or TRBD2 for D (6 bases each). Trimming removed 7 bases from V and 6 bases from J, with 16 bases in between. CDR1 and CDR2 from the germline V gene are SNHLY and FYNNEI. The CDR3 extends over 14 amino acids. This chain's CDR3 is CASNRGEMTNEQFF. The CDR3 nucleotides read TGTGCCAGCAATAGGGGGGAGATGACCAATGAGCAGTTCTTC.

CDR3 nucleotide sequence: TGTGCCAGCAGCTTATGGACCGGAATGAACACTGAAGCTTTCTTT. This translates into CASSLWTGMNTEAFF. The chain uses TRBV7-2 and TRBJ1-1, with D unresolved. Trimming took 2 bases from V and 0 from J, leaving 10 bases between them. Germline CDR1 reads SGHTA; CDR2 reads FQGNSA. CDR3 length equals 15 residues.

This chain links TRBV11-3 with TRBJ2-1, with D possibly matching TRBD2 (6 bases). The CDR3 runs to 12 residues. Trimming pared 5 bases from V and 6 bases from J, leaving 8 bases between. Germline V lookup: CDR1 SGHNT, CDR2 YENEEA. CDR3 protein: CASSPGSNEQFF. For the CDR3, the DNA is TGTGCCAGCAGCCCCGGGAGCAATGAGCAGTTCTTC.

The chain is built from TRBV7-9 and TRBJ2-7, with 8 bases identical to TRBD2. The CDR3 is 17 residues long. J gave up 6 bases and V 3 bases, and 16 bases lay outside the gene matches. CDR1 and CDR2 (germline): SEHNR, FQNEAQ (reference sequence). CDR3 bases: TGTGCCAGCAGCTTTAACCTCCGGAAGAGTAGCGGGACCGAGCAGTACTTC. Encoded protein: CASSFNLRKSSGTEQYF.

The rearrangement links TRBV9 to TRBJ2-3, with D possibly matching TRBD1 (6 bases). CDR3 length equals 14 residues. V lost 1 base and J lost 4, with 10 bases in between. Germline lookup yields CDR1 SGDLS and CDR2 YYNGEE. CDR3 DNA: TGTGCCAGCAGCGTAACAGGGTTTGCAGATACGCAGTATTTT. Its translation: CASSVTGFADTQYF.

A few counts support this clone. J is TRBJ2-5 and V is TRBV20-1; D unclear. V was trimmed by 6 bases and J by 5 bases, leaving 10 bases between them. This CDR3 has 11 residues. Germline V gives CDR1 DFQATT, CDR2 SNEGSKA (reference sequence). CDR3 in DNA: TGCAGTGCCCCCTTTCTGGAGACCCAGTACTTC. Its translation is CSAPFLETQYF.